This T cell receptor (beta chain) was captured in a study of T cell responses to AZD1222 COVID-19 vaccine. Study outcomes and limitations: Compared with day 0, the breadth and depth of the Spike-specific TCR repertoire rose significantly after two doses of AZD1222.

Libraries were prepared by immunoSEQ multiplex PCR; TCRdb keeps only in-frame clonotypes and omits some of them. The sample includes 150,000 or so clones, around nine tenths seen only once; the top ten take about 6%. On this clone: Its antigen is still unknown.

This TCR was sampled from an adult in good health. The sequenced sample was peripheral blood, obtained on day 0 of AZD1222 vaccination.

This chain's CDR3 is CASSQEGTGSTGELFF. For the CDR3, the DNA is TGCGCCAGCAGCCAAGAAGGAACTGGATCCACCGGGGAGCTGTTTTTT. The chain is built from TRBV4-1 and TRBJ2-2; D uncertain. The germline V gene has CDR1 MGHRA and CDR2 YSYEKL. The CDR3 runs to 16 residues. V shed 0 bases and J shed 4 bases, with 12 bases lying between them.